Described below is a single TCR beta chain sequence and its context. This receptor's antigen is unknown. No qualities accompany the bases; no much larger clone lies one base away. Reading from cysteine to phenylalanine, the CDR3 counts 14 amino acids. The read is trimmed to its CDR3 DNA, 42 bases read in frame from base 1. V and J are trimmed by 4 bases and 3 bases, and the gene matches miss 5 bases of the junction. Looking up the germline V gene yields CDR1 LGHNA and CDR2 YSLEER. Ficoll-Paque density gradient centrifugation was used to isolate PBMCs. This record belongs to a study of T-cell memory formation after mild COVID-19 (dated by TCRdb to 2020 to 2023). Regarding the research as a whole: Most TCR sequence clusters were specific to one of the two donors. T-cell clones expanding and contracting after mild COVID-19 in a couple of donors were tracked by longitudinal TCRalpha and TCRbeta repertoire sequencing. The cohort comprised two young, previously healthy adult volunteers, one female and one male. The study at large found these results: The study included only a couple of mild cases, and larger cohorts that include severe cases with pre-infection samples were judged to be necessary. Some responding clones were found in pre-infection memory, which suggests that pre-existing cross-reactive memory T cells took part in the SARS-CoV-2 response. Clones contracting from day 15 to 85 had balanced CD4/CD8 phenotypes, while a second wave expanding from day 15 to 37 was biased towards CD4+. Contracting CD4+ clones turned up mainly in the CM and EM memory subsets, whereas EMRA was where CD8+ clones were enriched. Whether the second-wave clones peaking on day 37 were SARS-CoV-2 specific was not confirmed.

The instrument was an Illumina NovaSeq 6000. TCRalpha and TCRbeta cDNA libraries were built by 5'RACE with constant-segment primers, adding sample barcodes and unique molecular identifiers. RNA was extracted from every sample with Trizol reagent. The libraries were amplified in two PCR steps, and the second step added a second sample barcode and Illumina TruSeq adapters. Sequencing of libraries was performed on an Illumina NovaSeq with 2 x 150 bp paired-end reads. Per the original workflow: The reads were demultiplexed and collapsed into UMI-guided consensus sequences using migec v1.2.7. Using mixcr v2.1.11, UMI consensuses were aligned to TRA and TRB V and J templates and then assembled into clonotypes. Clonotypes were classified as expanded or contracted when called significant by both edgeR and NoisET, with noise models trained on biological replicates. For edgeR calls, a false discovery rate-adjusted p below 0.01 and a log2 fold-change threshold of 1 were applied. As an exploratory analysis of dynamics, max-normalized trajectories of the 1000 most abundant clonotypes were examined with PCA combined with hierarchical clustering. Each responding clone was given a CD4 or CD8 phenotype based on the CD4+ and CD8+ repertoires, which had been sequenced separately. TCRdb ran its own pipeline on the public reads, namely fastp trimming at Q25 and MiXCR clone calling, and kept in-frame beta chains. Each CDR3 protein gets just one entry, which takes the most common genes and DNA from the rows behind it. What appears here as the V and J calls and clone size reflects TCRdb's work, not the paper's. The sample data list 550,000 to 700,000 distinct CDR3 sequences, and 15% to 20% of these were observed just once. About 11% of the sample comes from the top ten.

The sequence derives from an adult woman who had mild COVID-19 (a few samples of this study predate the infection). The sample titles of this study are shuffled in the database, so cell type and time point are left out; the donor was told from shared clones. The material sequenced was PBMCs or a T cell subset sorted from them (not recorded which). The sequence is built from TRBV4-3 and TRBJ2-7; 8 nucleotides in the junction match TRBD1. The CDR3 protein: CASSRRQGSYEQYF. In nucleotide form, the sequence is TGCGCCAGCAGCCGGCGACAGGGGAGCTACGAGCAGTACTTC.